The 10 T cell receptor beta chains given below trace back to one sample, sequenced in a study of blood T cells in healthy people across ages (dated by TCRdb to between 2015 and 2017). The library was prepared using 5' RACE. The instrument given in TCRdb is Illumina HiSeq 2500. A second roughly 6 to 12 cycle PCR used a sample-barcoded 5' primer and a J-beta primer mix. TCRdb itself trimmed the public reads at Q25 with fastp, ran MiXCR and retained productive beta chains. Here each entry gathers all rows of one CDR3 protein and keeps the most common genes and DNA. The sample contains about 640,000 distinct CDR3 sequences, roughly 58% of them found a single time. The top ten clonotypes cover over 30% of the sample. The sample comprised blood. The receptor set was obtained from a man in his sixties in good health.

This clonotype was picked up a small number of times. The chain combines TRBV5-1 with TRBJ2-1; tentative D call: TRBD2 (5 bases). Trimming removed 3 bases at V and 0 bases at J, with 10 bases between. The CDR3 has 15 amino acids. Per germline, CDR1 SGHRS and CDR2 YFSETQ. The DNA of the CDR3 is TGCGCCAGCAGCTCCGAGGCGGGCTCCTACAATGAGCAGTTCTTC. Its translation is CASSSEAGSYNEQFF. Filled out from reference TRBV5-1 and TRBJ2-1, the complete variable domain reads KAGVTQTPRYLIKTRGQQVTLSCSPISGHRSVSWYQQTPGQGLQFLFEYFSETQRNKGNFPGRFSGRQFSNSRSEMNVSTLELGDSALYLCASSSEAGSYNEQFFGPGTRLTVL.

The genes are TRBV20-1 and TRBJ2-1, with a tentative D call TRBD1 (5 bases). V was clipped by 3 bases and J by 4 bases, with 16 bases between them. This CDR3 has 15 amino acids. Germline assignment: CDR1 DFQATT and CDR2 SNEGSKA (reference sequence). CDR3 sequence reads: CSARDDRRAYNEQFF. Here the CDR3 DNA reads TGCAGTGCTAGGGACGACAGAAGAGCTTACAATGAGCAGTTCTTC.

The rearrangement links TRBV29-1 to TRBJ2-1; 7 nucleotides align to TRBD2. This CDR3 has 13 residues. Germline V gene lookup returns CDR1 SQVTM and CDR2 ANQGSEA. The trim removed 6 bases at V and 4 bases at J, leaving 6 bases unmatched. CDR3 nucleotide sequence: TGCAGCGTCAAACGCGGGGGTTACAATGAGCAGTTCTTC. It yields the protein CSVKRGGYNEQFF.

CDR3 nucleotide sequence: TGTGCCAGCAGCAGAGGACAGGGGATGAATGAGCAGTTCTTC. Amino acids: CASSRGQGMNEQFF. The chain carries TRBV7-2 and TRBJ2-1, with TRBD1 matching 9 bases. Losses at the gene ends were 5 bases for V and 7 bases for J; bases not matched to a gene: 6. Germline V gene data show CDR1 as SGHTA and CDR2 as FQGNSA. The CDR3 runs 14 residues.

The chain is built from TRBV11-2 and TRBJ2-5; D unresolved. The closer fit of TRBJ2-7 to the DNA end suggests the J call may be wrong. Germline V lookup: CDR1 SGHAT, CDR2 FQNNGV. The CDR3 covers 15 residues. The CDR3 here is CASSAPESSPYEQYF. The CDR3, as DNA: TGTGCCAGCAGCGCGCCGGAATCTTCCCCCTACGAGCAGTACTTC.

There are a few counts of this clonotype. This chain joins TRBV20-1 and TRBJ2-1, with 9 bases matching TRBD2. Per the germline V gene, CDR1 is DFQATT and CDR2 is SNEGSKA (reference sequence). The ends lost 2 bases at V and 10 bases at J; junction bases unmatched: 9. This CDR3 is 14 amino acids long. The CDR3 DNA reads TGCAGTGCTAGAACCAGCGGGGGGCCCCCAGAGCAGTTCTTC. This codes for CSARTSGGPPEQFF.

This clonotype was observed a handful of times. The rearrangement joins TRBV20-1 to TRBJ2-7; 12 positions agree with TRBD2. Germline V lookup: CDR1 DFQATT, CDR2 SNEGSKA (reference sequence). The CDR3 runs 15 residues. Trimming removed 6 bases from V and 3 bases from J; junction bases left unmatched: 9. CDR3 sequence (DNA): TGCAGTGCCAACCCGGCTAGCGGGGGGGACTACGAGCAGTACTTC. Its translation: CSANPASGGDYEQYF.

This clonotype was counted between two and nine times. J is TRBJ2-7 and V is TRBV5-1; D might be TRBD1 or TRBD2, each matching 5 bases. Germline V gene lookup returns CDR1 SGHRS and CDR2 YFSETQ. Trimming left V 4 bases short and J 0 bases short, with 17 bases between. The CDR3 is made up of 16 amino acids. The CDR3 loop reads CASSMGVGAASYEQYF. CDR3 nucleotides: TGCGCCAGCAGCATGGGGGTCGGGGCGGCCTCCTACGAGCAGTACTTC.

This clonotype was detected a few times. The genes are TRBV29-1 and TRBJ2-7; a possible D gene is TRBD2 (7 bases). The DNA matches TRBJ2-5 better at its end, which makes the J call doubtful. Germline V gene sequence: CDR1 SQVTM, CDR2 ANQGSEA. The CDR3 spans 13 residues. For the CDR3, the DNA is TGCAGCGTTAGGGGGGGCAAGGGGGAGACCCAGTACTTC. Translation gives CSVRGGKGETQYF.

The table lists this clonotype with a few counts. Here the CDR3 reads CASSLTSGGANEQFF. The CDR3 bases are TGTGCCAGCAGCTTAACTAGCGGGGGGGCAAATGAGCAGTTCTTC. V is TRBV7-2 and J is TRBJ2-1; TRBD2 matches at 13 bases. The CDR3 has 15 amino acids. Germline CDR1 is SGHTA and CDR2 is FQGNSA. The V and J ends lost 2 bases and 7 bases, in that order; junction bases with no gene match: 2.